This T cell receptor (beta chain) was retrieved from a study of shared clonotypes between healthy human individuals. Study overall: Each donor's CD4 naive and CD4 memory cells filled three plates apiece, CD8 naive two, and CD8 memory one. General study results and limits: A handful of donors had about 5% of their naive CD4 clonotypes in common. Sharing of clonotypes among donors was expected to vary with sequencing depth.

The V end was cut by 0 bases, the J end by 5 bases, with 10 bases between. Germline loops: CDR1 LGHNA, CDR2 YNFKEQ. This CDR3 is 14 amino acids long. The authors loaded 200 ng DNA, 30,000 to 35,000 T cell genomes, into sorted-subset replicate PCRs. The repertoire was sequenced with immunoSEQ multiplex PCR; TCRdb's copy has only in-frame clones and lacks some. The sample contains 850,000 to 1,100,000 clones, 77% of which appear only once. As concerns this clone: The antigen is undetermined.

This rearrangement joins TRBV4-2 to TRBJ1-2; D remains unclear. The receptor comes from a man younger than 35 in good health. Some clones in this sample may be carry-over from other donors' samples. Sequenced sample: memory CD4+ T cells from PBMCs. Subset denoted: CD45RA-negative fraction. CDR3 DNA sequence: TGTGCCAGCAGCCAAGAATTAATAAGTTATGGCTACACCTTC. It yields the protein CASSQELISYGYTF.